The T cell receptor beta chain under discussion was sequenced for a study of cytomegalovirus exposure and HLA in healthy donors. Both 60 Vbeta primers and 13 Jbeta primers went into the PCR. The assay was immunoSEQ multiplex PCR, and TCRdb's table has in-frame clones only and misses some. The sample includes roughly 120,000 clones, 65% to 90% of them seen just once. This clone was recorded once. Its antigen is not identified. Whole-study findings and limits: A later analysis appeared to link common viral pathogens to several of the most significant clusters. Researchers counted 150 to 200 TCR beta chains as cytomegalovirus-associated. Available immune exposure information was restricted to CMV serostatus only.

This TCR derives from a woman under 30 in good health and CMV-seropositive. Source material: PBMCs.

Here the CDR3 reads CASSWGQEEAFF. DNA of the CDR3: TGTGCCAGCAGCTGGGGACAAGAAGAAGCTTTCTTT. This rearrangement joins TRBV5-6 to TRBJ1-1; a possible D gene is TRBD1 (6 bases). The CDR3 has 12 residues. Germline CDR1 reads SGHDT; CDR2 reads YYEEEE. With 3 bases removed from V and 8 bases from J, the gap between germline ends came to 11 bases. The variable domain in full, completed from reference TRBV5-6 and TRBJ1-1, reads DAGVTQSPTHLIKTRGQQVTLRCSPKSGHDTVSWYQQALGQGPQFIFQYYEEEERQRGNFPDRFSGHQFPNYSSELNVNALLLGDSALYLCASSWGQEEAFFGQGTRLTVV.